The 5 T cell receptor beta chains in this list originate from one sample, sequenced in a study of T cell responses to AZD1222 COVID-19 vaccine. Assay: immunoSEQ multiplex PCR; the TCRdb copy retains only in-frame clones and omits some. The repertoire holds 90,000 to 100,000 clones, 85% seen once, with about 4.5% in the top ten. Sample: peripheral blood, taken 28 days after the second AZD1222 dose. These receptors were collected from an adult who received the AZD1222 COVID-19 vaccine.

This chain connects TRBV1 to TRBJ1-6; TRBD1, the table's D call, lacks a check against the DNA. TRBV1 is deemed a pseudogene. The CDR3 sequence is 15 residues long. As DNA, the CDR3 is TGCACCAGCAGCCAAGATCACAGTTGGAATTCACCCCTCCACTTT. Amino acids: CTSSQDHSWNSPLHF.

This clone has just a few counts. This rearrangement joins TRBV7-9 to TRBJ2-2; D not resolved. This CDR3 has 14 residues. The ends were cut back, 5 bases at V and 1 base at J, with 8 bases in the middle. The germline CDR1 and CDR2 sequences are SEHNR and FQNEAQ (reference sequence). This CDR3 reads CASSPGLNTGELFF. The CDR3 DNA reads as TGTGCCAGCAGCCCGGGCCTGAACACCGGGGAGCTGTTTTTT.

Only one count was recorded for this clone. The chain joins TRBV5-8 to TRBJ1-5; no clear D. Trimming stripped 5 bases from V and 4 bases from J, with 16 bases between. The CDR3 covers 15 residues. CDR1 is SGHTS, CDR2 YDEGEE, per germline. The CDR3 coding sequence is TGTGCCAGCAGTTATAGACACGGTGGGAATCAGCCCCAGCATTTT. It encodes CASSYRHGGNQPQHF. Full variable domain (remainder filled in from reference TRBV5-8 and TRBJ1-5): EAGVTQSPTHLIKTRGQQATLRCSPISGHTSVYWYQQALGLGLQFLLWYDEGEERNRGNFPPRFSGRQFPNYSSELNVNALELEDSALYLCASSYRHGGNQPQHFGDGTRLSIL.

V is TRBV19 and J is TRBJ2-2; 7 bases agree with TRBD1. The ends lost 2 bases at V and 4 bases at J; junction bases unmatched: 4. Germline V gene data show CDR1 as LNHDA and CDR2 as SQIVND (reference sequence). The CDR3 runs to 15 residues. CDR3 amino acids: CASSIKGASTGELFF. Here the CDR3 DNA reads TGTGCCAGTAGTATAAAGGGGGCGAGCACCGGGGAGCTGTTTTTT.

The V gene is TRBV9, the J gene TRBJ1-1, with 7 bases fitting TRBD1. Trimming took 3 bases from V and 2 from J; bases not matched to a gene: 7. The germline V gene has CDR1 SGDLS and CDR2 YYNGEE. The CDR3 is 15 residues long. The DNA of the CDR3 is TGTGCCAGCAGCGCCACAGGGGTCCCTAACACTGAAGCTTTCTTT. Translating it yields CASSATGVPNTEAFF.